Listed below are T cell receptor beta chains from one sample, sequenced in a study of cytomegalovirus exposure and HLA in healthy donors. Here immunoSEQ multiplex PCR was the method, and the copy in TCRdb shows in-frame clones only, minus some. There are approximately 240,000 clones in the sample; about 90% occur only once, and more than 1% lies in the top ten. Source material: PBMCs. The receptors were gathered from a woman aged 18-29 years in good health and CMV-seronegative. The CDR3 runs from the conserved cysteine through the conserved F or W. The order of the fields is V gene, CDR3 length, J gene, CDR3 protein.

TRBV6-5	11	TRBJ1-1	CASRTGREAFF
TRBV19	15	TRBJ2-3	CASMQLGTGSDTQYF
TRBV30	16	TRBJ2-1	CAWSPLRGAPRNEQFF
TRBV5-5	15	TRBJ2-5	CASSLYRDSQETQYF
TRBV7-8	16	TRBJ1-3	CASSGRVTGSGNTIYF
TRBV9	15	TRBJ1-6	CASSASDRGNSPLHF
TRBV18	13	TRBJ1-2	CASSPQGAGGYTF
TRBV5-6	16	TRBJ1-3	CASSFRDRVIRNTIYF
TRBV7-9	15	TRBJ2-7	CASSFGTGVSYEQYF
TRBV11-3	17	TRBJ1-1	CASSFSQGRGPYTEAFF
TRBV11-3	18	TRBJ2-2	CASSLDKNGGPSIGELFF
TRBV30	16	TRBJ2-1	CAWSGLGGRNYNEQFF
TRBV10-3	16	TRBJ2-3	CATSTIIAGGSDTQYF
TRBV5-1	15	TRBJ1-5	CASSSGGPGNQPQHF
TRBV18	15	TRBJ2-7	CASSPPRAPEGEQYF
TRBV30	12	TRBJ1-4	CAWQGANEKLFF
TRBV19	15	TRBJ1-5	CASSIGWDRDQPQHF
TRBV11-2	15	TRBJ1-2	CASSLVSGTGLGYTF
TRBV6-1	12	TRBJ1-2	CASSGPEKGYTF
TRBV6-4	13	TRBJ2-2	CASSDRNTGELFF
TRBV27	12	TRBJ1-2	CASMSANYGYTF
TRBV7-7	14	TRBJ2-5	CASSPRLEEETQYF
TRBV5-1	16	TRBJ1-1	CASSAGSSPLNTEAFF
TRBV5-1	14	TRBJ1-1	CASSTVRGNTEAFF
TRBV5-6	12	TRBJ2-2	CASARVTGELFF
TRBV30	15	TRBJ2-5	CAWRPAGRIQETQYF
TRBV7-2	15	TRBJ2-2	CASSSDRYNTGELFF
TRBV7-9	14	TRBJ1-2	CASSIWDSQYGYTF
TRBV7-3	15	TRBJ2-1	CASSFRQGTNNEQFF
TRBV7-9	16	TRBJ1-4	CASSLGWEPTNEKLFF
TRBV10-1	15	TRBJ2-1	CASSEGWEGYNEQFF
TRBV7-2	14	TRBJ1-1	CASSPGTANTEAFF
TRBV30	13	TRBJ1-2	CAWSQKVAGGYTF
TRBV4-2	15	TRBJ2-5	CASSRSGPGQETQYF
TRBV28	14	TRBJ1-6	CASSHRQGISPLHF
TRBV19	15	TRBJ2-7	CASSPVGTSSYEQYF
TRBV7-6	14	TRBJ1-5	CASSLDRGNQPQHF
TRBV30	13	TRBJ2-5	CAWAGTLQETQYF
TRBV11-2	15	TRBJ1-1	CASSLDWASGTEAFF
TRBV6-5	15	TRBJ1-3	CASSYAQGTGNTIYF
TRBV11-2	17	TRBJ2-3	CASSGIRGSLSTDTQYF
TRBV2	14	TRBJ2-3	CASPGLGPTDTQYF
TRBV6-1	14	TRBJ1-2	CASSEAGTRYGYTF
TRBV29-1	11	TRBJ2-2	CSVTDTGELFF
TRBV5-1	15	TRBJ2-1	CASSFSGSVHNEQFF
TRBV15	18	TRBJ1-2	CATRPGPGQGRGNYGYTF
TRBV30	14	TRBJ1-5	CAWSVGGGGQPQHF
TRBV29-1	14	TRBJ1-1	CSVRMRGLNTEAFF
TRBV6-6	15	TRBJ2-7	CASTGLAGGTYEQYF
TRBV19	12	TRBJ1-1	CASSIRDTEAFF
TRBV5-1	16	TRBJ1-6	CASSLRLGQGESPLHF